In this sample, the clone carrying this T cell receptor (beta chain) turned up a few times. Antigen specificity is unknown. This sample is part of a study of cytomegalovirus exposure and HLA in healthy donors. With V trimmed by 2 bases and J by 11 bases, 8 bases remained unmatched. Germline V gene sequence: CDR1 SGHTA, CDR2 FQGNSA. This CDR3 comprises 14 residues. General study results and limits: In a later analysis, parvovirus B19, influenza, CMV and Epstein-Barr virus appeared linked to several top co-occurrence clusters. Most of the TCR beta V segments (in an earlier analysis) were productive either about 87% or about 30% of the time.

The primer mix had 60 Vbeta and 13 Jbeta primers. Assay used: immunoSEQ multiplex PCR; TCRdb lists only in-frame clones, some missing. The sample has around 190,000 clones, around 79% seen once. This clonotype originated in a woman aged 18-30 years in good health and CMV-seronegative. The rearrangement joins TRBV7-2 to TRBJ1-4; 7 bases match TRBD1. Sequenced sample: PBMCs. The CDR3 nucleotides read TGTGCCAGCAGCTTAAGGGACAGCGGTGGGAAACTGTTTTTT. Translated: CASSLRDSGGKLFF.